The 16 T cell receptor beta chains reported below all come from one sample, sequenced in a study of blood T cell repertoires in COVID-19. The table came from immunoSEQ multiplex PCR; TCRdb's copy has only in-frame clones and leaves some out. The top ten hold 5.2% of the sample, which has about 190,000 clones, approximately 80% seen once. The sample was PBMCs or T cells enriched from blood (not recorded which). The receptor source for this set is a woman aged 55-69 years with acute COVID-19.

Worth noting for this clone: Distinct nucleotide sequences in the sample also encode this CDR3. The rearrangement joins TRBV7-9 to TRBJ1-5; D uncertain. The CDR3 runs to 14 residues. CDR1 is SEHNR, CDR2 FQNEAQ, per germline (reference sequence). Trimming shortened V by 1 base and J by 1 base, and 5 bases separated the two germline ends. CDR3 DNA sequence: TGTGCCAGCAGCTTAGGGCAGAGCAATCAGCCCCAGCATTTT. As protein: CASSLGQSNQPQHF.

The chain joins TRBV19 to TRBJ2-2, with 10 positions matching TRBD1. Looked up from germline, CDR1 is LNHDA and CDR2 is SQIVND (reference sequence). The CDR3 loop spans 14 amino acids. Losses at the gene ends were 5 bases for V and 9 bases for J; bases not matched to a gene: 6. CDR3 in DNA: TGTGCCAGTAGTCAAGGACAGGGGGGTAGGGAGCTGTTTTTT. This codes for CASSQGQGGRELFF.

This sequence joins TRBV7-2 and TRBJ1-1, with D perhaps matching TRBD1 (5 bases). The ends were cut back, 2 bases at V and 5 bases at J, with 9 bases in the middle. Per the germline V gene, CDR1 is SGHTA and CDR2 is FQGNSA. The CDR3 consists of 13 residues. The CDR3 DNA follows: TGTGCCAGCAGCTTAAAGGGGAGGACTGAAGCTTTCTTT. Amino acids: CASSLKGRTEAFF. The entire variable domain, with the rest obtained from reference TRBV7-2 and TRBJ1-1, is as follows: GAGVSQSPSNKVTEKGKDVELRCDPISGHTALYWYRQSLGQGLEFLIYFQGNSAPDKSGLPSDRFSAERTGGSVSTLTIQRTQQEDSAVYLCASSLKGRTEAFFGQGTRLTVV.

The CDR3 DNA reads TGTGCCAGCAGCCAGAGACAGAACATGAACACTGAAGCTTTCTTT. Its translation is CASSQRQNMNTEAFF. The V gene is TRBV7-9, the J gene TRBJ1-1; D may be TRBD1 (5 bases). V was cut by 5 bases and J by 0 bases, with 13 bases left in between. Germline V gene sequence: CDR1 SEHNR, CDR2 FQNEAQ (reference sequence). CDR3 length: 15 residues.

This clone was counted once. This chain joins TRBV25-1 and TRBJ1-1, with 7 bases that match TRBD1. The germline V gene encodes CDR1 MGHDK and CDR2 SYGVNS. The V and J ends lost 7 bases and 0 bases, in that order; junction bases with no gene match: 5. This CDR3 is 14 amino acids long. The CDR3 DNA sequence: TGTGCCAGCACACAGACAGGGCTGAACACTGAAGCTTTCTTT. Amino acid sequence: CASTQTGLNTEAFF.

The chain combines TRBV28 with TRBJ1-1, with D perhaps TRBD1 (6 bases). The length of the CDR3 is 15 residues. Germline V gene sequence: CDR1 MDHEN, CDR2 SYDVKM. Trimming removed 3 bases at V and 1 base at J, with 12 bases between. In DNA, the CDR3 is TGTGCCAGCAGTTTGACCGGGACACGGAACACTGAAGCTTTCTTT. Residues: CASSLTGTRNTEAFF.

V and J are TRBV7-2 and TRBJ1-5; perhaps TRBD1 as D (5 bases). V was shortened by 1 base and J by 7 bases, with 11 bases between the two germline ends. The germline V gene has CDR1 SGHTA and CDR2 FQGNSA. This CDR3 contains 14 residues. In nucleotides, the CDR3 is TGTGCCAGCAGCTTAGGGGGGGGTGGCCAGCCCCAGCATTTT. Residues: CASSLGGGGQPQHF.

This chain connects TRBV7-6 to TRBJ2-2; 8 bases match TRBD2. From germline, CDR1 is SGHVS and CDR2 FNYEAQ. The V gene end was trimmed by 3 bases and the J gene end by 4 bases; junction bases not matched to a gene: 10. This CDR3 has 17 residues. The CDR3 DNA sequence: TGTGCCAGCAGCTTTGAAGGAATGCTAGCGGGCACCGGGGAGCTGTTTTTT. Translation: CASSFEGMLAGTGELFF.

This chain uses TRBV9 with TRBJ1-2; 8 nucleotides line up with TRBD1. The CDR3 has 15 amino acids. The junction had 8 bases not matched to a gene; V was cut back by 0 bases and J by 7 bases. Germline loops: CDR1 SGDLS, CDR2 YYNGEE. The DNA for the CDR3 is TGTGCCAGCAGCGTAGAATGGACAGGGATTAGTGGCTACACCTTC. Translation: CASSVEWTGISGYTF.

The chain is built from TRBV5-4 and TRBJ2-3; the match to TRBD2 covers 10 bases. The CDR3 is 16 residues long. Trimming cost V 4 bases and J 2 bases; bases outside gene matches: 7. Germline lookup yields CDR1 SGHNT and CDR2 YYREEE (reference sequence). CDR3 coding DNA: TGTGCCAGCAGCAACATAGCGGGGGGACCCACAGATACGCAGTATTTT. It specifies CASSNIAGGPTDTQYF.

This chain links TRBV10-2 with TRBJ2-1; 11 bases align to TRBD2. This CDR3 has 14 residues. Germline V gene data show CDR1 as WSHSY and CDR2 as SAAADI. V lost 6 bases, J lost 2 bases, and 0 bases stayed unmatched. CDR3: CASRTSGAYNEQFF. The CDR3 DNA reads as TGCGCCAGCAGGACTAGCGGGGCCTACAATGAGCAGTTCTTC.

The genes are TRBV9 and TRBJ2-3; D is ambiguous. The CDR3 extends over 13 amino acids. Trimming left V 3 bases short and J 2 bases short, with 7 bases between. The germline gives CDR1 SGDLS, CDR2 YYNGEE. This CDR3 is CASSGSATDTQYF. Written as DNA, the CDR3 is TGTGCCAGCAGCGGGAGCGCCACAGATACGCAGTATTTT.

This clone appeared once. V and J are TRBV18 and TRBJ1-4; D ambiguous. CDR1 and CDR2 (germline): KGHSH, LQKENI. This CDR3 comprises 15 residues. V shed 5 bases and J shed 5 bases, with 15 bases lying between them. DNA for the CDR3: TGTGCCAGCTCATCCGGATCCGTCAGGAATGAAAAACTGTTTTTT. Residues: CASSSGSVRNEKLFF.

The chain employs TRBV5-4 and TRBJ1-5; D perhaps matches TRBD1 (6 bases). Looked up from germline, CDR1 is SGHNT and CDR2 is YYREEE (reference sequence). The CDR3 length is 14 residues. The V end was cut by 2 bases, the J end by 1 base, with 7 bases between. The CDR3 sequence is CASSFGQSNQPQHF. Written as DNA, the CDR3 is TGTGCCAGCAGCTTCGGACAGAGCAATCAGCCCCAGCATTTT.

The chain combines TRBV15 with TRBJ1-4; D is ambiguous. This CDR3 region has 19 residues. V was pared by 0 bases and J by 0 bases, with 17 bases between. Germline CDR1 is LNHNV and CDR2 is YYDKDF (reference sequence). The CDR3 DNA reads TGTGCCACCAGCAGAGATCTGAGCGGGCGGGCTGCAACTAATGAAAAACTGTTTTTT. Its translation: CATSRDLSGRAATNEKLFF. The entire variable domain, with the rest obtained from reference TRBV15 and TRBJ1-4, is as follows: DAMVIQNPRYQVTQFGKPVTLSCSQTLNHNVMYWYQQKSSQAPKLLFHYYDKDFNNEADTPDNFQSRRPNTSFCFLDIRSPGLGDTAMYLCATSRDLSGRAATNEKLFFGSGTQLSVL.

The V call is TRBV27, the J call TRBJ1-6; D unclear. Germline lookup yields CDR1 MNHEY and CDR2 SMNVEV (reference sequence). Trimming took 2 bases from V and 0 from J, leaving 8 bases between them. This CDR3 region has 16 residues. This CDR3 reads CASSLKPLSYNSPLHF. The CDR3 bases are TGTGCCAGCAGTTTAAAGCCGCTCTCCTATAATTCACCCCTCCACTTT.